This TCR beta chain was sequenced during a study of OX40 agonist ivuxolimab in advanced cancers. Sequenced by immunoSEQ multiplex PCR; TCRdb stores in-frame clones only, minus some. Of approximately 49,000 clones listed, about 86% are singletons. CDR3 length equals 12 residues. CDR1 SGHNT and CDR2 YENEEA come from the germline V gene. Deletions cut 1 base from V and 9 bases from J, with 7 bases between. The rearrangement joins TRBV11-3 to TRBJ2-1; D not certain. The sequenced sample was CD4+ or CD8+ T cells sorted from blood, obtained in a trial of the OX40 agonist ivuxolimab. The clonotype comes from an adult with an advanced solid tumor such as melanoma, head and neck, liver or kidney cancer. CDR3 loop: CASSLGLTEQFF. In DNA, the CDR3 is TGTGCCAGCAGCTTAGGGCTTACTGAGCAGTTCTTC. Supplemented by reference TRBV11-3 and TRBJ2-1, the full variable domain reads EAGVVQSPRYKIIEKKQPVAFWCNPISGHNTLYWYLQNLGQGPELLIRYENEEAVDDSQLPKDRFSAERLKGVDSTLKIQPAELGDSAVYLCASSLGLTEQFFGPGTRLTVL.